The clone carrying this T cell receptor (beta chain) was seen a handful of times. This entry is derived from a study of blood T cells in healthy people across ages. J was trimmed by 12 bases and V by 0 bases; bases with no gene match: 8. The CDR3 extends over 13 amino acids. CDR1 is MNHEY, CDR2 SVGEGT, per germline. A second about 7 to 11 cycle PCR used barcoded and J-beta primers. One entry per CDR3 protein, called by TCRdb with MiXCR from the 5' RACE reads. The sample contains some 930,000 distinct CDR3 sequences, about 27% of which appear only once. The data were also submitted as part of a second study, on T cells of mothers and their children.

Sequencing was performed on blood. This clonotype was obtained from a woman between 40 and 50 years old in good health. This sequence joins TRBV6-2 or TRBV6-3 and TRBJ2-7; 7 bases are a match to TRBD1. The chain's CDR3 is CASSYSAGNRGYF. CDR3 DNA sequence: TGTGCCAGCAGTTACTCCGCCGGCAACAGGGGGTACTTC.